A single sample is the source of the 20 T cell receptor beta chains below, sequenced in a study of blood T cell repertoires in COVID-19. Clones were read by immunoSEQ multiplex PCR, and TCRdb kept only the in-frame ones, dropping some. Of 300,000 to 400,000 clones listed, approximately 87% are singletons. Sequenced input: peripheral blood. Source of these receptors: a woman aged 25 to 39 with COVID-19, enrolled during active disease.

V gene TRBV14 combines with J gene TRBJ2-2, with 10 bases lining up with TRBD2. Trimming removed 3 bases from V and 5 bases from J; junction bases left unmatched: 6. Germline CDR1 is SGHDN and CDR2 is FVKESK. The CDR3 contains 16 residues. For the CDR3, the DNA is TGTGCCAGCAGCCAGCGGACTAGCGGACAAACCGGGGAGCTGTTTTTT. Translating gives CASSQRTSGQTGELFF.

This clone was recorded once. Other nucleotide sequences in the sample specify the same CDR3. This chain joins TRBV5-1 and TRBJ1-1; D unclear. CDR1 is SGHRS and CDR2 is YFSETQ in the germline V gene. Trimming pared 4 bases from V and 1 base from J, leaving 8 bases between. This CDR3 has 13 residues. This CDR3 reads CASSPQANTEAFF. The DNA of the CDR3 is TGCGCCAGCAGCCCCCAAGCGAACACTGAAGCTTTCTTT.

The rearrangement uses TRBV5-1 and TRBJ2-2, with D perhaps matching TRBD1 (6 bases). From germline, CDR1 is SGHRS and CDR2 YFSETQ. V was pared by 0 bases and J by 4 bases, with 13 bases between. The CDR3 loop spans 16 amino acids. For the CDR3, the DNA is TGCGCCAGCAGCTTGGAACAGGGATCAGGCACCGGGGAGCTGTTTTTT. Translated, it gives CASSLEQGSGTGELFF.

V usage is TRBV19 and J usage is TRBJ2-7; 9 bases match TRBD2. Germline CDR1 LNHDA, CDR2 SQIVND (reference sequence). V trimming: 4 bases; J trimming: 4 bases; junction bases outside the gene matches: 2. The CDR3 runs to 13 residues. The CDR3 loop reads CASSRLADYEQYF. In DNA form, the CDR3 reads TGTGCCAGTAGTAGACTAGCGGATTACGAGCAGTACTTC.

A remark on this clone: At one end, the junction sequence differs from germline, possibly due to a read error. The chain uses TRBV9 and TRBJ1-2; TRBD1 is a possible D gene (5 bases). The CDR3 consists of 14 residues. Germline V gene sequence: CDR1 SGDLS, CDR2 YYNGEE. The CDR3 region has the DNA TGTGCCAGCAGCGTAGACGGCAGGGCGTTTGGCTGCACCTTC. Translation: CASSVDGRAFGCTF. Filled out from reference TRBV9 and TRBJ1-2, the complete variable domain reads DSGVTQTPKHLITATGQRVTLRCSPRSGDLSVYWYQQSLDQGLQFLIQYYNGEERAKGNILERFSAQQFPDLHSELNLSSLELGDSALYFCASSVDGRAFGCTFGSGTRLTVV.

This chain links TRBV19 with TRBJ2-2; D is uncertain. V lost 8 bases and J 1 base, leaving 11 bases between the germline ends. Germline assignment: CDR1 LNHDA and CDR2 SQIVND (reference sequence). This CDR3 is built from 14 residues. This chain's CDR3 is CASQKQMNTGELFF. DNA of the CDR3: TGTGCCAGTCAGAAACAGATGAACACCGGGGAGCTGTTTTTT.

This clone has only one observation. This rearrangement joins TRBV14 to TRBJ1-2; D not resolved. This CDR3 spans 13 amino acids. The germline V and J ends were trimmed by 5 bases and 4 bases, with 11 bases remaining between them. Germline CDR1 reads SGHDN; CDR2 reads FVKESK. The CDR3 region has the DNA TGTGCCAGCAGCTTAGCGGGATCCTATGGCTACACCTTC. Protein sequence: CASSLAGSYGYTF.

This sequence joins TRBV25-1 and TRBJ2-1; 9 bases line up with TRBD1. In germline, CDR1 is MGHDK, CDR2 SYGVNS. The V segment lost 4 bases and the J segment 3 bases; nucleotides outside the gene matches: 7. The CDR3 consists of 16 residues. CDR3 bases: TGTGCCAGCAGTGGGTCCGGGACAGGGTTCTACAATGAGCAGTTCTTC. It translates to CASSGSGTGFYNEQFF.

The chain carries TRBV19 and TRBJ2-1, with TRBD2 matching 8 bases. CDR1 and CDR2 (germline): LNHDA, SQIVND (reference sequence). V lost 5 bases to trimming and J lost 4 bases; unmatched junction nucleotides: 7. This CDR3 is built from 15 residues. This CDR3 is CASSQGTRGYNEQFF. CDR3 bases: TGTGCCAGTAGTCAAGGGACTAGGGGATACAATGAGCAGTTCTTC.

The chain joins TRBV11-3 to TRBJ2-5, with 10 bases matching TRBD2. This CDR3 has 16 amino acids. J lost 5 bases, V lost 4 bases, and 10 bases had no gene match. Germline V gives CDR1 SGHNT, CDR2 YENEEA. DNA of the CDR3: TGTGCCAGCAGCTCAATGGGGCTAGCGGGAGAGGAGACCCAGTACTTC. This codes for CASSSMGLAGEETQYF.

The chain has TRBV5-1 and TRBJ2-5, with 9 bases that match TRBD1. This CDR3 spans 14 amino acids. CDR1 is SGHRS, CDR2 YFSETQ, per germline. V lost 4 bases to trimming and J lost 5 bases; unmatched junction nucleotides: 6. As DNA, the CDR3 is TGCGCCAGCAGCGACGGACAGGGGAAGGAGACCCAGTACTTC. Encoded protein: CASSDGQGKETQYF.

The chain joins TRBV19 to TRBJ1-2; 8 nucleotides agree with TRBD1. V lost 10 bases and J lost 8; bases outside the gene matches: 12. This CDR3 is 13 amino acids long. The germline gives CDR1 LNHDA, CDR2 SQIVND (reference sequence). The CDR3 sequence is CATQLRGLTGYTF. CDR3 in DNA: TGTGCCACACAACTCAGGGGGCTTACCGGCTACACCTTC.

J is TRBJ1-5 and V is TRBV24-1; D perhaps matches TRBD1 (5 bases). Germline CDR1 reads KGHDR; CDR2 reads SFDVKD. Deletions cut 7 bases from V and 5 bases from J, with 11 bases between. The CDR3 is 13 residues long. The CDR3 region is CATRGGVDQPQHF. The DNA for the CDR3 is TGTGCCACCAGGGGGGGGGTGGATCAGCCCCAGCATTTT.

V is TRBV5-5 and J is TRBJ1-1; the D gene is possibly TRBD1 (6 bases). The CDR3 has 13 residues. The V gene's germline CDR1 is SGHKS and CDR2 YYEKEE (reference sequence). V was shortened by 3 bases and J by 1 base, with 7 bases between the two germline ends. The DNA for the CDR3 is TGTGCCAGCAGCTGGACAGAGAACACTGAAGCTTTCTTT. Translating it yields CASSWTENTEAFF.

The V call is TRBV11-2, the J call TRBJ2-7, with 8 bases lining up with TRBD1. Germline assignment: CDR1 SGHAT and CDR2 FQNNGV. This CDR3 spans 15 amino acids. V was clipped by 5 bases and J by 0 bases; unmatched bases: 6. CDR3 region: CASSPDRVPSYEQYF. The CDR3, as DNA: TGTGCCAGCAGCCCGGACAGGGTTCCCTCCTACGAGCAGTACTTC.

The rearrangement uses TRBV9 and TRBJ2-2; possibly TRBD2 for D (6 bases). Germline CDR1 reads SGDLS; CDR2 reads YYNGEE. V was clipped by 2 bases and J by 2 bases, with 13 bases between them. CDR3 length equals 16 residues. The CDR3 spells CASSVGRTGNTGELFF. Here the CDR3 DNA reads TGTGCCAGCAGCGTGGGGAGGACTGGAAACACCGGGGAGCTGTTTTTT.

This chain connects TRBV19 to TRBJ2-1; D perhaps matches TRBD1 (5 bases). The CDR3 spans 11 residues. The germline V gene encodes CDR1 LNHDA and CDR2 SQIVND (reference sequence). Deletions cut 7 bases from V and 10 bases from J, with 11 bases between. The CDR3 nucleotides read TGTGCCAGTACTGTGGGGCAAGAGCAGTTCTTC. Translation: CASTVGQEQFF.

V gene TRBV7-3 combines with J gene TRBJ2-2, with 10 bases aligning to TRBD1. Germline V gene sequence: CDR1 SGHTA, CDR2 FQGTGA. Germline trimming cut 5 bases from V and 5 bases from J; bases unmatched to any gene: 11. The CDR3 is 17 residues long. The CDR3 here is CASSVRPGQGLTGELFF. The CDR3 DNA is TGTGCCAGCAGCGTCCGGCCGGGACAGGGGCTTACCGGGGAGCTGTTTTTT.

The chain employs TRBV5-6 and TRBJ2-7; the D gene is possibly TRBD2 (6 bases). V shed 4 bases and J shed 3 bases, with 14 bases lying between them. This CDR3 comprises 14 residues. Germline V CDR1 and CDR2: SGHDT, YYEEEE. CDR3 sequence reads: CASSPVRRDYEQYF. CDR3 DNA sequence: TGTGCCAGCAGCCCGGTCAGGCGGGACTACGAGCAGTACTTC. Supplemented by reference TRBV5-6 and TRBJ2-7, the full variable domain reads DAGVTQSPTHLIKTRGQQVTLRCSPKSGHDTVSWYQQALGQGPQFIFQYYEEEERQRGNFPDRFSGHQFPNYSSELNVNALLLGDSALYLCASSPVRRDYEQYFGPGTRLTVT.

The chain recombines TRBV11-2 with TRBJ2-1; D might be TRBD2 (6 bases). The germline V gene has CDR1 SGHAT and CDR2 FQNNGV. This CDR3 is 16 amino acids long. Trimming removed 3 bases at V and 2 bases at J, with 14 bases between. Here the CDR3 reads CASSFYREPPYNEQFF. CDR3 DNA: TGTGCCAGCAGCTTTTACCGGGAGCCCCCCTACAATGAGCAGTTCTTC.